These 6 T cell receptor beta chains came from one sample sequenced in a study of CD8 T cells in Susac syndrome (dated by TCRdb to the late 2010s). The library relied on the immunoSEQ multiplex PCR assay. RNA was extracted with the RNeasy kit and about 0.5 to 1 ug was reverse transcribed using random hexamers. The raw public data were reprocessed by TCRdb itself: fastp quality trimming at Q25, MiXCR clonotype calling, in-frame beta chains only. All rows with the same CDR3 protein become a single entry with the most common DNA and genes. This sample lists some 130,000 distinct CDR3 sequences; 90% to 95% were detected once. Roughly 0.11% of the sample is held by the ten biggest clonotypes. The sample comprised CD4+ T cells from PBMCs. These receptors were collected from a human donor in good health.

The chain is built from TRBV2 and TRBJ2-3; 10 bases fit TRBD1. This CDR3 comprises 16 residues. The ends lost 7 bases at V and 5 bases at J; junction bases unmatched: 12. The germline V gene has CDR1 SNHLY and CDR2 FYNNEI. The CDR3 DNA reads as TGTGCCAGCACCCGAAGAGGACAGGGGGAGGGAGATACGCAGTATTTT. The encoded protein is CASTRRGQGEGDTQYF. Full variable domain (rest looked up from reference TRBV2 and TRBJ2-3): EPEVTQTPSHQVTQMGQEVILRCVPISNHLYFYWYRQILGQKVEFLVSFYNNEISEKSEIFDDQFSVERPDGSNFTLKIRSTKLEDSAMYFCASTRRGQGEGDTQYFGPGTRLTVL.

V usage is TRBV7-9 and J usage is TRBJ1-2, with TRBD1 matching over 10 bases. Germline CDR1 is SEHNR and CDR2 is FQNEAQ (reference sequence). The CDR3 consists of 14 residues. V was clipped by 4 bases and J by 3 bases; unmatched bases: 2. In DNA form, the CDR3 reads TGTGCCAGCAGCTCCGGGACAGGGGACTATGGCTACACCTTC. Translating gives CASSSGTGDYGYTF.

As to this clonotype: One end of the junction varies from germline; a read error may be responsible. V usage is TRBV4-2 and J usage is TRBJ1-2, with D perhaps TRBD1 (5 bases). The CDR3 covers 11 residues. CDR1 and CDR2 (germline): LGHNA, YNFKEQ. CDR3 in amino acids: CASSLGGGASF. The CDR3 DNA reads TGTGCCAGCAGCCTAGGAGGCGGGGCCTCCTTC.

As DNA, the CDR3 is TGTGCCAGCACCTTGACTGTTGAAGCTTTCTTT. Translated: CASTLTVEAFF. The J gene is TRBJ1-1, the V gene TRBV27; D call uncertain. The V end was cut by 7 bases, the J end by 7 bases, with 10 bases between. CDR3 length equals 11 residues. Germline assignment: CDR1 MNHEY and CDR2 SMNVEV (reference sequence).

This rearrangement joins TRBV28 to TRBJ1-2; a weak D match, TRBD1 (6 bases). CDR1 is MDHEN and CDR2 is SYDVKM in the germline V gene. V lost 6 bases to trimming and J lost 8 bases, with 28 bases between them. The CDR3 loop spans 17 amino acids. For the CDR3, the DNA is TGTGCCAGCAGAGCCGGGCAAATGAGGGGGGACCTCTACGGCTACACCTTC. It specifies CASRAGQMRGDLYGYTF.

The genes are TRBV29-1 and TRBJ2-7, with a tentative D call TRBD1 (5 bases). Per the germline V gene, CDR1 is SQVTM and CDR2 is ANQGSEA. With 6 bases removed from V and 6 bases from J, the gap between germline ends came to 12 bases. The CDR3 has 11 residues. CDR3: CSVADSSEQYF. The CDR3 DNA follows: TGCAGCGTCGCTGACAGTTCCGAGCAGTACTTC.